A selection of T cell receptor beta chains follows, all from one sample in a study of response to subunit inactivated influenza vaccine. TCRdb fed the RT-PCR reads into MiXCR, producing one record per CDR3 protein. Of under 950,000 distinct CDR3 sequences in the sample, roughly 20% were seen once. The sequencing used PBMCs from blood, collected roughly 5 days after vaccination. The receptors here all came from a man between 50 and 59 years old who received an inactivated influenza vaccine. The CDR3 runs from the conserved cysteine through the conserved F or W. The D gene is left open where the match is weak. A clone size is listed for some rows: how often the clone was seen (once, few, many), or a class if it is expanded.

clone_size d_call j_call v_call cdr3_aa cdr3_nt
- TRBD1 TRBJ1-5 TRBV5-6 CASSFWQGDQPQHF TGTGCCAGCAGCTTTTGGCAGGGGGATCAGCCCCAGCATTTT
few TRBD2 TRBJ2-1 TRBV4-2 CASSQELAAQGEQFF TGTGCCAGCAGCCAAGAACTAGCGGCCCAAGGAGAGCAGTTCTTC
- TRBD1 TRBJ2-7 TRBV6-5 CASSYSFGTGPYEQYF TGTGCCAGCAGTTACTCCTTTGGGACAGGACCCTACGAGCAGTACTTC
- TRBD2 TRBJ2-1 TRBV28 CASRGTSGSSSYNEQFF TGTGCCAGCAGAGGGACTAGCGGATCGAGCTCCTACAATGAGCAGTTCTTC
- - TRBJ2-3 TRBV28 CASSNPGTDTQYF TGTGCCAGCAGCAACCCTGGCACAGATACGCAGTATTTT
- TRBD2 TRBJ2-5 TRBV20-1 CSAIGGQETQYF TGCAGTGCTATCGGGGGGCAAGAGACCCAGTACTTC
- - TRBJ2-1 TRBV15 CATSRGDRADEQFF TGTGCCACCAGCAGGGGGGATCGGGCGGATGAGCAGTTCTTC
- - TRBJ1-3 TRBV4-3 CASSQVDRTSGNTIYF TGCGCCAGCAGCCAAGTGGACAGAACCTCTGGAAACACCATATATTTT
few - TRBJ1-3 TRBV4-3 CASSQQGTSGNTIYF TGCGCCAGCAGCCAACAGGGGACCTCTGGAAACACCATATATTTT
many - TRBJ2-3 TRBV18 CASSPQGFTDTQYF TGTGCCAGCAGTCCCCAGGGGTTCACAGATACGCAGTATTTT
- TRBD2 TRBJ2-2 TRBV28 CASSLVSLLRGGGYTGELFF TGTGCCAGCAGTTTAGTGTCTCTCCTCCGAGGCGGGGGATACACCGGGGAGCTGTTTTTT
- TRBD1 TRBJ2-7 TRBV20-1 CSAKGQGAYEQYF TGCAGTGCTAAGGGACAGGGGGCTTACGAGCAGTACTTC
few - TRBJ1-5 TRBV20-1 CSARDGGQYNQPQHF TGCAGTGCTAGAGATGGTGGACAGTACAATCAGCCCCAGCATTTT
- TRBD1 TRBJ2-7 TRBV20-1 CSALGTGGTRGHKEQYF TGCAGTGCTTTGGGGACAGGGGGAACCCGGGGGCATAAGGAGCAGTACTTC
few TRBD1 TRBJ2-2 TRBV5-5 CASSWEHRGMSTGELFF TGTGCCAGCAGCTGGGAGCACAGGGGTATGAGCACCGGGGAGCTGTTTTTT
- - TRBJ1-6 TRBV5-1 CASSLDGTQYSPLHF TGCGCCAGCAGCTTGGACGGGACACAGTATTCACCCCTCCACTTT
- TRBD2 TRBJ2-1 TRBV20-1 CSARDSKAGGDEQFF TGCAGTGCTAGAGATTCAAAAGCGGGGGGGGACGAGCAGTTCTTC
- - TRBJ2-5 TRBV20-1 CSARRDALAETQYF TGCAGTGCTAGAAGGGACGCCCTGGCAGAGACCCAGTACTTC